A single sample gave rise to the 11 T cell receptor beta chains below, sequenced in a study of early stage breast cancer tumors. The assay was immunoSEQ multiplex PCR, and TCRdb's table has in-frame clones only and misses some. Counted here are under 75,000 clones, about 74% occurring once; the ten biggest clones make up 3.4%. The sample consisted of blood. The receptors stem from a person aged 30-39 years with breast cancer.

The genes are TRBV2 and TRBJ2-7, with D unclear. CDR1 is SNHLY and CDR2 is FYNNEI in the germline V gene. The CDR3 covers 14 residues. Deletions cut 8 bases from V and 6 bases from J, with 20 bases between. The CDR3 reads CASGRGSPRSEQYF. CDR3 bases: TGTGCCAGCGGCAGAGGTTCCCCGAGATCCGAGCAGTACTTC.

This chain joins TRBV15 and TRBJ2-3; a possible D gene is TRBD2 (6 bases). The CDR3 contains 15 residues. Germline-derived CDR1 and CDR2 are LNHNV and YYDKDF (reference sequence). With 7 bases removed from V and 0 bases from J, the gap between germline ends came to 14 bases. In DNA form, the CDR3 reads TGTGCCACCACCGAAGCCGGGACTAGCACAGATACGCAGTATTTT. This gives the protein CATTEAGTSTDTQYF.

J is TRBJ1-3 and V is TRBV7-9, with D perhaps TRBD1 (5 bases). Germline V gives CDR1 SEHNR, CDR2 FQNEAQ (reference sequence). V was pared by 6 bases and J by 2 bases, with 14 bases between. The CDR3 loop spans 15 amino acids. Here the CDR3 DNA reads TGTGCCAGCAGACCGGGGCCCGGCACTGGAAACACCATATATTTT. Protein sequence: CASRPGPGTGNTIYF.

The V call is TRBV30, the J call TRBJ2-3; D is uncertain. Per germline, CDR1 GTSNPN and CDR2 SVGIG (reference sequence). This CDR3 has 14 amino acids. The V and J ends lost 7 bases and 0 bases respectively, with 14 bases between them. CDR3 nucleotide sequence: TGTGCCTTCACACTCGATCGGAGCACAGATACGCAGTATTTT. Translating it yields CAFTLDRSTDTQYF.

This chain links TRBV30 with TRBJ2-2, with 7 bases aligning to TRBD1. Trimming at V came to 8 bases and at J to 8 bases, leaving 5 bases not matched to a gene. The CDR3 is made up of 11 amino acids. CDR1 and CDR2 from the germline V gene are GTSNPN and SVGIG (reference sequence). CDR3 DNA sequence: TGTGCCACGGGACAGCTGGGGGAGCTGTTTTTT. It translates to CATGQLGELFF.

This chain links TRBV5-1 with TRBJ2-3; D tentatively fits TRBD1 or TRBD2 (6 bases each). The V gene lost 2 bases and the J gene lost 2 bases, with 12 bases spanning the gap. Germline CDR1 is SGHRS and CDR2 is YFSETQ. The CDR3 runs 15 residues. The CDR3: CASSFTGAITDTQYF. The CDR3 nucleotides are TGCGCCAGCAGCTTTACGGGGGCGATCACAGATACGCAGTATTTT.

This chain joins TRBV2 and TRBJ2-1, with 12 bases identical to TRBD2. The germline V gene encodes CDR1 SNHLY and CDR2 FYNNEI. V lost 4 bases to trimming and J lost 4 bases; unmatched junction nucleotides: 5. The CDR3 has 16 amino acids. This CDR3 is CASSVLAGGNYNEQFF. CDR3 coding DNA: TGTGCCAGCAGTGTACTAGCGGGAGGAAATTACAATGAGCAGTTCTTC. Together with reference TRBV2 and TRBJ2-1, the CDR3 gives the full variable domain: EPEVTQTPSHQVTQMGQEVILRCVPISNHLYFYWYRQILGQKVEFLVSFYNNEISEKSEIFDDQFSVERPDGSNFTLKIRSTKLEDSAMYFCASSVLAGGNYNEQFFGPGTRLTVL.

This chain's CDR3 is CASSSLQGNTIYF. For the CDR3, the DNA is TGTGCCAGCAGTTCGCTCCAGGGAAACACCATATATTTT. This sequence joins TRBV27 and TRBJ1-3; unclear D gene. This CDR3 region has 13 residues. V lost 4 bases and J 4 bases, leaving 8 bases between the germline ends. CDR1 and CDR2 from the germline V gene are MNHEY and SMNVEV (reference sequence).

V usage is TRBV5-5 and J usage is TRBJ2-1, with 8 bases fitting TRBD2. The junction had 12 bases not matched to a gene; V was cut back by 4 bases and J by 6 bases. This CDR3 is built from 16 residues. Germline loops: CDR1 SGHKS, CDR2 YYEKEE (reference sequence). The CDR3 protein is CASSPPRAGVPNEQFF. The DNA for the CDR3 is TGTGCCAGCAGCCCCCCTCGAGCGGGAGTGCCCAATGAGCAGTTCTTC.

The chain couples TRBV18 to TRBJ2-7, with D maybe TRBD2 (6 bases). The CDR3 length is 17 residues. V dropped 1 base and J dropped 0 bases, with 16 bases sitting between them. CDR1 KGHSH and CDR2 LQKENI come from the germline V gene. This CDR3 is CASSPLSGTLSSYEQYF. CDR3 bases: TGTGCCAGCTCACCACTGTCTGGGACTCTTAGCTCCTACGAGCAGTACTTC.

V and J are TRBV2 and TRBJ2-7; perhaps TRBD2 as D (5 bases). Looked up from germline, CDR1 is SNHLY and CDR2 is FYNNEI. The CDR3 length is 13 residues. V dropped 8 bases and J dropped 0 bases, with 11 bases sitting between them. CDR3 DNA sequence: TGTGCCAGCGGGAGACTAACCTCCTACGAGCAGTACTTC. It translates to CASGRLTSYEQYF.